The clone carrying this T cell receptor (beta chain) has ten or more counts. The target antigen is unknown. Germline loops: CDR1 MNHEY, CDR2 SMNVEV (reference sequence). V was shortened by 0 bases and J by 6 bases, with 15 bases between the two germline ends. The CDR3 is made up of 15 amino acids. No progression to ophthalmopathy over 18 months defined stable hyperthyroidism. The TCR beta CDR3 regions underwent amplification from RNA transcripts. Second-round multiplex PCR followed a first-round RT-PCR using HTBI primers. TCRdb re-called the multiplex PCR reads with MiXCR, one entry per CDR3 protein. The sample consists of a few hundred thousand distinct CDR3 sequences, roughly 17% of them appearing once. This sample is part of a study of Graves' ophthalmopathy and Graves' hyperthyroidism. Study context: Untreated patients at initial diagnosis provided peripheral blood.

Whole-study findings and limits: Ophthalmopathy progression was predicted by the model at roughly 66% sensitivity and approximately 72% specificity.

The sequenced sample consisted of peripheral blood. V is TRBV27 and J is TRBJ2-7; maybe TRBD2 (5 bases). This sequence was found in an adult woman with stable Graves' hyperthyroidism. CDR3 sequence: CASSLSGSAGGEQYF. The CDR3 DNA is TGTGCCAGCAGTTTATCGGGGAGCGCCGGTGGCGAGCAGTACTTC.